A selection of T cell receptor beta chains follows, all from one sample in a study of T-cell reconstitution after alpha-beta-depleted transplantation in children. TCRdb re-analysed the PCR reads in MiXCR, keeping a single row per CDR3 protein. The sample carries 600,000 to 700,000 distinct CDR3 sequences, around a sixth recorded once. The material sequenced was PBMCs from the stem cell graft donor, taken from the stem cell graft. Receptors originate from a human donor who donated a stem cell graft to a child with acute myeloid leukemia. CDR3s include the opening cysteine and the closing phenylalanine or tryptophan. Each record gives: V gene, clone size, J gene, D gene, CDR3 DNA, CDR3 protein. A D gene is named only where the DNA matches it firmly. Size values are once, few and many counts, or a class for expanded clones, and some rows have none.

TRBV9	few	TRBJ1-1	-	TGTGCCAGCAGCCCACCGGAACAGGGGAACACTGAAGCTTTCTTT	CASSPPEQGNTEAFF
TRBV6-2/TRBV6-3	-	TRBJ2-7	-	TGTGCCAGCAGTTACTCGAATACTTACGAGCAGTACTTC	CASSYSNTYEQYF
TRBV7-2	few	TRBJ1-6	-	TGTGCCAGCAGCTTCTCCCGGGATCAACCTTGGGAGACCCTCCACTTT	CASSFSRDQPWETLHF
TRBV20-1	many	TRBJ1-3	-	TGCAGTGCTAGATGGGGTGCTTTCTCTGGAAACACCATATATTTT	CSARWGAFSGNTIYF
TRBV7-3	-	TRBJ1-3	TRBD1	TGTGCCAGCAGCGCCCGTCGACAGGGAAGCTCTGGAAACACCATATATTTT	CASSARRQGSSGNTIYF
TRBV29-1	many	TRBJ2-3	TRBD2	TGCAGCGCTACTAGCGGGATTAGCACAGATACGCAGTATTTT	CSATSGISTDTQYF
TRBV4-3	many	TRBJ2-7	-	TGCGCCAGCAGCCAAGTAGCGGATAGCGAGCAGTACTTC	CASSQVADSEQYF
TRBV12-3/TRBV12-4	-	TRBJ1-4	TRBD1	TGTGCCAGCAGGCCGACAGGGGTTAGTGAAAAACTGTTTTTT	CASRPTGVSEKLFF
TRBV7-2	few	TRBJ2-1	-	TGTGCCAGCAGTAAGCAACAGGGTACCCTTTACAATGAGCAGTTCTTC	CASSKQQGTLYNEQFF
TRBV20-1	many	TRBJ1-6	-	TGCAGTGCAGGGACCCACTCTTATAATTCACCCCTCCACTTT	CSAGTHSYNSPLHF
TRBV9	many	TRBJ2-7	-	TGTGCCAGCAGCGTAGTTCCCACTGAAGCCTACGAGCAGTACTTC	CASSVVPTEAYEQYF
TRBV29-1	many	TRBJ2-7	-	TGCAGCGTTCCCCTCCCCGCGGGCGAGCAGTACTTC	CSVPLPAGEQYF
TRBV7-3	few	TRBJ1-6	-	TGTGCCAGCAGCTCCGACCCGGCAGGGCGGAATTCACCCCTCCACTTT	CASSSDPAGRNSPLHF
TRBV9	few	TRBJ2-2	-	TGTGCCAGCAGCGTAGTCCCAGCGATTACAACCGGGGAGCTGTTTTTT	CASSVVPAITTGELFF
TRBV29-1	many	TRBJ1-2	-	TGCAGCGTTTCTTCGGCAGGGACGAACTATGGCTACACCTTC	CSVSSAGTNYGYTF
TRBV20-1	many	TRBJ2-1	TRBD1	TGCAGTGCTTCATCCGGGACAGAGACCTACAATGAGCAGTTCTTC	CSASSGTETYNEQFF
TRBV28	-	TRBJ2-4	-	TGTGCCAGCAGTTTAAACGTTGCCGCAGGATCCAAAAACATTCAGTACTTC	CASSLNVAAGSKNIQYF
TRBV6-1	-	TRBJ1-5	TRBD1	TGTGCCAGCAGCCAGGGACAGGGTAGGAGGCCCCAGCATTTT	CASSQGQGRRPQHF
TRBV28	-	TRBJ1-2	TRBD1	TGTGCCAGCACCCAACGCAGGGGGAACTATGGCTACACCTTC	CASTQRRGNYGYTF
TRBV20-1	many	TRBJ2-7	-	TGCAGTGCTAGAGATGAGGCAGCCACGTCCTACGAGCAGTACTTC	CSARDEAATSYEQYF